This entry is about one T cell receptor (beta chain). Data came from immunoSEQ multiplex PCR; TCRdb stores just in-frame clones and leaves some out. The sample holds hundreds of thousands of clones, around 82% seen once. This sample is part of a study of shared T cell receptors in the human thymus. The CDR3 is 13 residues long. The same data also went into a second study, on human thymus T cells.

The chain carries TRBV21-1 and TRBJ2-5; TRBD2 is the table's D call, not checked against the DNA. TRBV21-1 is shown as a pseudogene. The sample comprised thymocytes. The source is a boy younger than two with a congenital heart defect. The CDR3 bases are TGTGCCAGCAGGACTAGCGGCCAAGAGACCCAGTACTTC. Its translation: CASRTSGQETQYF.